Each of the 14 T cell receptor beta chains below was sequenced from the same sample in a study of T cells after yellow fever vaccination. TCRdb ran MiXCR on the 5' RACE reads and lists one entry per CDR3 protein. The data show under 600,000 distinct CDR3 sequences, approximately 12% seen once. The specimen comprised PBMCs, sampled on the day of the yellow fever booster vaccination. The receptors were sampled from a man aged 25-45 years who received the YFV17D yellow fever vaccine.

This clonotype was seen a handful of times. The gene calls are TRBV11-2 and TRBJ2-3; D unclear. Trimming took off 0 bases at V and 3 bases at J, with 10 bases between the two ends. This CDR3 contains 15 residues. Looked up from germline, CDR1 is SGHAT and CDR2 is FQNNGV. DNA for the CDR3: TGTGCCAGCAGCTTAGAAAGTGCCGGTACAGATACGCAGTATTTT. As protein: CASSLESAGTDTQYF.

This chain joins TRBV29-1 and TRBJ2-3; D may be TRBD2 (5 bases). Per the germline V gene, CDR1 is SQVTM and CDR2 is ANQGSEA. CDR3 size: 16 residues. V shed 0 bases and J shed 0 bases, with 13 bases lying between them. CDR3 amino acids: CSVEEAAEASTDTQYF. CDR3 coding DNA: TGCAGCGTTGAAGAAGCGGCGGAGGCTAGCACAGATACGCAGTATTTT.

The chain links TRBV30 to TRBJ1-1; D is possibly TRBD1 (6 bases). Between the trimmed V and J ends, which lost 0 bases and 5 bases, there was a span of 16 bases. The germline V gene encodes CDR1 GTSNPN and CDR2 SVGIG (reference sequence). CDR3 length equals 15 residues. This CDR3 reads CAWSVTGKAWTEAFF. The CDR3 nucleotides read TGTGCCTGGAGTGTAACAGGGAAGGCGTGGACTGAAGCTTTCTTT.

This clonotype appeared a few times. V usage is TRBV29-1 and J usage is TRBJ1-4; TRBD1 agrees at 7 bases. The CDR3 contains 12 residues. The J segment lost 5 bases and the V segment lost 7 bases, leaving 4 bases of the junction unmatched. Germline V gives CDR1 SQVTM, CDR2 ANQGSEA. The CDR3 region has the DNA TGCAGCGCGGGACAGCTGAATGAAAAACTGTTTTTT. Its protein product is CSAGQLNEKLFF. The whole variable domain, filled in from reference TRBV29-1 and TRBJ1-4, reads SAVISQKPSRDICQRGTSLTIQCQVDSQVTMMFWYRQQPGQSLTLIATANQGSEATYESGFVIDKFPISRPNLTFSTLTVSNMSPEDSSIYLCSAGQLNEKLFFGSGTQLSVL.

This clonotype was seen a handful of times. This rearrangement joins TRBV7-2 to TRBJ2-7; 13 bases line up with TRBD2. Germline trimming cut 5 bases from V and 4 bases from J; bases unmatched to any gene: 8. Germline lookup yields CDR1 SGHTA and CDR2 FQGNSA. The CDR3 is made up of 16 amino acids. The CDR3 nucleotides read TGTGCCAGCAGCCTAGAAGGGACTAGCGGGGCGTACGAGCAGTACTTC. This translates into CASSLEGTSGAYEQYF.

Only a few counts were recorded for this clonotype. V usage is TRBV4-3 and J usage is TRBJ2-7, with a tentative D call TRBD1 (6 bases). There are 15 residues in the CDR3. The germline CDR1 and CDR2 sequences are LGHNA and YSLEER. V shed 2 bases and J shed 3 bases, with 14 bases lying between them. The CDR3 DNA sequence: TGCGCCAGCAGCCAATCTTGGCAGGGGTTCTACGAGCAGTACTTC. Its translation: CASSQSWQGFYEQYF.

The chain employs TRBV4-3 and TRBJ1-2; D is undetermined. This CDR3 spans 14 amino acids. V was clipped by 0 bases and J by 4 bases, with 9 bases between them. Per the germline V gene, CDR1 is LGHNA and CDR2 is YSLEER. CDR3 in amino acids: CASSQDQATYGYTF. In DNA form, the CDR3 reads TGCGCCAGCAGCCAAGATCAGGCCACCTATGGCTACACCTTC.

The CDR3 DNA sequence: TGTGCCAGCAGTTTGACAGGGCGAGGCACTGAAGCTTTCTTT. Encoded protein: CASSLTGRGTEAFF. J is TRBJ1-1 and V is TRBV12-3 or TRBV12-4; 7 bases map to TRBD1. V dropped 3 bases and J dropped 4; count of bases not matched to a gene: 5. This CDR3 contains 14 residues.

This clonotype was seen a handful of times. V gene TRBV5-1 combines with J gene TRBJ2-1; D is unclear. Germline CDR1 SGHRS, CDR2 YFSETQ. The CDR3 extends over 13 amino acids. V was clipped by 6 bases and J by 3 bases, with 10 bases between them. CDR3 coding DNA: TGCGCCAGCACCACGACCGGCTACAATGAGCAGTTCTTC. This sequence encodes CASTTTGYNEQFF.

V usage is TRBV7-6 and J usage is TRBJ2-7, with unresolved D. Per germline, CDR1 SGHVS and CDR2 FNYEAQ. The CDR3 sequence is 12 residues long. Trimming left V 4 bases short and J 6 bases short, with 10 bases between. The CDR3 is CASSSIKGEQYF. CDR3 in DNA: TGTGCCAGCAGCTCCATAAAGGGCGAGCAGTACTTC.

The gene calls are TRBV5-1 and TRBJ2-2; D not certain. V lost 1 base, J lost 8 bases, and 6 bases lay in between. Germline V gives CDR1 SGHRS, CDR2 YFSETQ. The CDR3 extends over 12 amino acids. The CDR3 sequence: CASSLQSGELFF. The DNA for the CDR3 is TGCGCCAGCAGCTTGCAGTCTGGGGAGCTGTTTTTT.

The chain carries TRBV7-8 and TRBJ1-2, with 7 bases aligning to TRBD1. CDR3 length equals 16 residues. The V segment lost 4 bases and the J segment 4 bases; nucleotides outside the gene matches: 12. Germline V CDR1 and CDR2: SGHVS, FQNEAQ. CDR3 bases: TGTGCCAGCAGCTCACTAGGGGGCCGAGCCTTCTATGGCTACACCTTC. Its translation is CASSSLGGRAFYGYTF.

This clonotype has just a few counts. V gene TRBV27 combines with J gene TRBJ2-3; D gene uncertain. The CDR3 covers 18 residues. V was cut by 2 bases and J by 3 bases, with 21 bases left in between. In germline, CDR1 is MNHEY, CDR2 SMNVEV (reference sequence). The CDR3 DNA reads as TGTGCCAGCAGTTTAGTGCCCTCTGATAGCCGCCGGACAGATACGCAGTATTTT. Its protein product is CASSLVPSDSRRTDTQYF.

The CDR3 region is CASSQDAGSSYNEQFF. The CDR3 DNA reads as TGCGCCAGCAGCCAAGACGCGGGGAGCTCCTACAATGAGCAGTTCTTC. The V gene is TRBV4-3, the J gene TRBJ2-1; a weak D match, TRBD2 (6 bases). The germline CDR1 and CDR2 sequences are LGHNA and YSLEER. CDR3 size: 16 residues. The V end lost 0 bases, the J end lost 0 bases, and 9 bases lay between the germline ends.